This TCR beta chain was captured in a study of cytomegalovirus exposure and HLA in healthy donors. Study results and caveats: There were reportedly fewer N-insertions in an Asian-associated ancestry cluster than the approximately 700-donor mean, in a later analysis. TCR beta sequences reportedly predicted most subjects' HLA-A and HLA-B alleles accurately. It was assumed in the presence/absence analyses that sequencing depth was roughly uniform across donors. Several of the most significant clusters appeared, in a later analysis, to be linked to common viral pathogens.

PCR was performed using 60 Vbeta and 13 Jbeta primers. The assay was immunoSEQ multiplex PCR, and TCRdb's table has in-frame clones only and misses some. The sample has about 140,000 clones, 68% seen once; the top ten hold over 9.5%. A word on this clone: Its cognate antigen is unknown.

The receptor comes from a man aged 25 to 40 in good health and CMV-seropositive. Sequenced material: PBMCs.

CDR3 coding DNA: TGTGCCAGTACATTTGGAGGGCCCGATACGCAGTATTTT. Its protein product is CASTFGGPDTQYF. The chain combines TRBV19 with TRBJ2-3; D may be TRBD2 (6 bases). This CDR3 has 13 residues. The germline CDR1 and CDR2 sequences are LNHDA and SQIVND (reference sequence). V lost 7 bases, J lost 6 bases, and 14 bases lay in between.